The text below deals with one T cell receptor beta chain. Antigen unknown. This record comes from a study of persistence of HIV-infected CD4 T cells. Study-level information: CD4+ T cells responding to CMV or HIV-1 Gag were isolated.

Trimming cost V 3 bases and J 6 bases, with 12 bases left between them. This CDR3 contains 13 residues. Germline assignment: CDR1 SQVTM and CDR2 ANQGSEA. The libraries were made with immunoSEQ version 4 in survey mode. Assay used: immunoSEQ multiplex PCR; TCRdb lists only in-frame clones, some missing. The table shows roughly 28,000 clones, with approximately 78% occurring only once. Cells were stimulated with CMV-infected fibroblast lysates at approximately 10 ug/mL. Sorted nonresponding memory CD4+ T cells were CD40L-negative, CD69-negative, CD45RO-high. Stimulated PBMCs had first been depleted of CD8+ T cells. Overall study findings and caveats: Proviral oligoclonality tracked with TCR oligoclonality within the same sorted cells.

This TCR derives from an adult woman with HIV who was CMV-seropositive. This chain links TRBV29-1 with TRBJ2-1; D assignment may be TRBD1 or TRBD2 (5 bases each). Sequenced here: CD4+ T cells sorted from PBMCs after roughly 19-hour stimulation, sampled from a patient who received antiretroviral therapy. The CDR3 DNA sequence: TGCAGCGTTGACCGACGGGGCTCCAATGAGCAGTTCTTC. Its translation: CSVDRRGSNEQFF.